The 25 T cell receptor beta chains in this list originate from one sample, sequenced in a study of identical twins. TCRdb ran MiXCR on the 5' RACE reads and lists one entry per CDR3 protein. The repertoire has about 690,000 distinct CDR3 sequences, roughly 6% of them found once; the top ten carry roughly 1.6%. The specimen sequenced was naive T cells sorted from blood. These receptors originate from a man aged 18-30 years in good health.

This clonotype was seen at least ten times. V gene TRBV29-1 combines with J gene TRBJ2-3, with D perhaps matching TRBD2 (5 bases). CDR1 and CDR2 from the germline V gene are SQVTM and ANQGSEA. The CDR3 is 14 residues long. V lost 5 bases and J 0 bases, leaving 12 bases between the germline ends. The CDR3 DNA follows: TGCAGCGTTTCCCGGACTGCTAGCACAGATACGCAGTATTTT. Encoded protein: CSVSRTASTDTQYF.

The CDR3 is CAWSLLETQYF. DNA for the CDR3: TGTGCCTGGAGTCTACTGGAGACCCAGTACTTC. The rearrangement joins TRBV30 to TRBJ2-5; D unresolved. This CDR3 spans 11 amino acids. Looked up from germline, CDR1 is GTSNPN and CDR2 is SVGIG (reference sequence). The V end was cut by 2 bases, the J end by 5 bases, with 6 bases between.

J is TRBJ1-5 and V is TRBV12-3 or TRBV12-4, with TRBD1 as a possible D gene (5 bases). V was cut by 3 bases and J by 5 bases, with 8 bases left in between. This CDR3 has 13 residues. The chain's CDR3 is CASSFRVYQPQHF. CDR3 sequence (DNA): TGTGCCAGCAGTTTCAGGGTTTATCAGCCCCAGCATTTT.

The V gene is TRBV21-1, the J gene TRBJ2-5; TRBD2 is the table's D call and was not checked against the DNA. TRBV21-1 is shown as a pseudogene. CDR3 length equals 16 residues. In nucleotides, the CDR3 is TGTGCCAGCAGCCGTCGACTAGCGGGCCCCGAAGAGACCCAGTACTTC. This gives the protein CASSRRLAGPEETQYF.

This clonotype has a count of ten or more. The chain uses TRBV20-1 and TRBJ2-3, with no clear D. Trimming pared 5 bases from V and 3 bases from J, leaving 15 bases between. The CDR3 has 14 residues. Germline V gene lookup returns CDR1 DFQATT and CDR2 SNEGSKA (reference sequence). In nucleotides, the CDR3 is TGCAGTGCTCCTGGACCTGATCCGACAGATACGCAGTATTTT. It translates to CSAPGPDPTDTQYF.

Ten or more counts support this clonotype. This chain uses TRBV20-1 with TRBJ2-3; 9 nucleotides line up with TRBD2. The germline gives CDR1 DFQATT, CDR2 SNEGSKA (reference sequence). There are 17 residues in the CDR3. Trimming took 2 bases from V and 1 from J; bases not matched to a gene: 10. The CDR3 loop is CSARFLAGNRRTDTQYF. The DNA for the CDR3 is TGCAGTGCTAGATTTCTAGCGGGGAATCGACGCACAGATACGCAGTATTTT.

This clonotype was recorded at least ten times. The genes are TRBV15 and TRBJ2-7, with no clear D. Germline V lookup: CDR1 LNHNV, CDR2 YYDKDF (reference sequence). The CDR3 is 14 residues long. V was clipped by 1 base and J by 0 bases, with 7 bases between them. CDR3 sequence: CATSRVWSSYEQYF. In nucleotides, the CDR3 is TGTGCCACCAGCAGAGTATGGAGCTCCTACGAGCAGTACTTC.

The chain joins TRBV2 to TRBJ2-1, with 9 bases aligning to TRBD1. Looked up from germline, CDR1 is SNHLY and CDR2 is FYNNEI. With 4 bases clipped from V and 14 bases from J, the junction kept 6 bases outside the gene matches. CDR3 length: 12 amino acids. The CDR3 loop is CASSAGQGPEFF. CDR3 DNA: TGTGCCAGCAGTGCAGGACAGGGGCCGGAGTTCTTC.

This clonotype occurred a few times. The chain employs TRBV27 and TRBJ2-7, with 8 bases lining up with TRBD1. This CDR3 comprises 15 residues. Germline CDR1 and CDR2: MNHEY and SMNVEV (reference sequence). The V gene end was trimmed by 5 bases and the J gene end by 1 base; junction bases not matched to a gene: 7. The CDR3 bases are TGTGCCAGCAGTCCCATAGGACAGGGATCCTACGAGCAGTACGTC. Encoded protein: CASSPIGQGSYEQYV.

Ten or more counts support this clonotype. The rearrangement joins TRBV20-1 to TRBJ2-7; TRBD2 matches 14 bases. Germline V lookup: CDR1 DFQATT, CDR2 SNEGSKA (reference sequence). The CDR3 is 14 residues long. The V segment lost 1 base and the J segment 4 bases; nucleotides outside the gene matches: 0. The DNA of the CDR3 is TGCAGTGCTAGAGGGACTAGCGGGAGGTACGAGCAGTACTTC. It yields the protein CSARGTSGRYEQYF.

This clonotype was seen many times. V and J are TRBV12-3 or TRBV12-4 and TRBJ2-5; D not certain. The CDR3 is made up of 11 amino acids. V was clipped by 2 bases and J by 4 bases, with 2 bases between them. CDR3 sequence reads: CASSLIETQYF. The CDR3 DNA is TGTGCCAGCAGTTTAATAGAGACCCAGTACTTC.

This clonotype was detected only a few times. The J gene is TRBJ2-1, the V gene TRBV12-3 or TRBV12-4, with TRBD1 matching over 10 bases. Trimming at V came to 1 base and at J to 11 bases, leaving 11 bases not matched to a gene. The CDR3 has 16 amino acids. CDR3 residues: CASSLVAGTGANKQFF. The CDR3 bases are TGTGCCAGCAGTTTAGTAGCCGGGACAGGGGCGAATAAGCAGTTCTTC.

As to this clonotype: With a much larger clone just one base away, this may be a read error. Without the conserved terminal phenylalanine or tryptophan, this CDR3 likely stems from a read error. J is TRBJ2-7 and V is TRBV4-3; D is unclear. There are 15 residues in the CDR3. CDR1 is LGHNA, CDR2 YSLEER, per germline. V lost 0 bases, J lost 4 bases, and 13 bases lay in between. The CDR3 protein is CASSQEWSSIYEQYY. The CDR3 DNA is TGCGCCAGCAGCCAAGAATGGTCGAGTATATACGAGCAGTACTAC.

This clonotype came up many times. The chain employs TRBV12-3 or TRBV12-4 and TRBJ1-1; TRBD1 is a possible D gene (6 bases). V lost 3 bases and J lost 7, with 12 bases in between. This CDR3 region has 13 residues. This CDR3 is CASSFQAGVEAFF. As DNA, the CDR3 is TGTGCCAGCAGTTTTCAGGCAGGGGTTGAAGCTTTCTTT.

This clonotype turned up a few times. The chain joins TRBV15 to TRBJ1-5; D not resolved. Germline assignment: CDR1 LNHNV and CDR2 YYDKDF (reference sequence). This CDR3 is 12 amino acids long. V lost 3 bases to trimming and J lost 3 bases, with 3 bases between them. The CDR3 region is CATSRVNQPQHF. CDR3 in DNA: TGTGCCACCAGCAGGGTCAATCAGCCCCAGCATTTT.

This clonotype was picked up a small number of times. The rearrangement links TRBV3-1 to TRBJ2-3; TRBD2 agrees at 13 bases. Germline CDR1 LGHDT, CDR2 YNNKEL (reference sequence). The CDR3 spans 16 residues. After removal of 4 bases from V and 4 bases from J, the junction contained 5 bases not matched to a gene. CDR3 nucleotides: TGTGCCAGCAGCCTTGGGACTAGCGGGAATGCAGATACGCAGTATTTT. It yields the protein CASSLGTSGNADTQYF.

This clonotype was detected ten times or more. This chain links TRBV5-1 with TRBJ2-7; 7 bases align to TRBD2. Germline lookup yields CDR1 SGHRS and CDR2 YFSETQ. This CDR3 is 15 amino acids long. Losses at the gene ends were 2 bases for V and 3 bases for J; bases not matched to a gene: 8. In nucleotides, the CDR3 is TGCGCCAGCAGCTTTACGGGCGGGAGTTACTACGAGCAGTACTTC. The encoded protein is CASSFTGGSYYEQYF.

The genes are TRBV19 and TRBJ1-2; 8 positions agree with TRBD1. Germline V gene sequence: CDR1 LNHDA, CDR2 SQIVND (reference sequence). CDR3 size: 14 residues. V dropped 9 bases and J dropped 4; count of bases not matched to a gene: 10. The CDR3 loop is CASSNRDRRYGYTF. The CDR3 bases are TGTGCCAGCTCCAACCGGGACAGGCGCTATGGCTACACCTTC.

V gene TRBV11-1 combines with J gene TRBJ2-1; TRBD1 matches 11 bases. Germline CDR1 and CDR2: SGHAT and FQDESV (reference sequence). V lost 5 bases and J lost 1; bases outside the gene matches: 10. CDR3 length: 18 amino acids. The CDR3 sequence: CASSHGTGGSYSYNEQFF. CDR3 DNA: TGTGCCAGCAGCCACGGGACAGGGGGAAGCTATTCCTACAATGAGCAGTTCTTC.

This clonotype was seen at least ten times. The chain has TRBV12-3 or TRBV12-4 and TRBJ1-1; a weak D match, TRBD1 (5 bases). The CDR3 has 13 residues. The ends were cut back, 4 bases at V and 9 bases at J, with 15 bases in the middle. In DNA form, the CDR3 reads TGTGCCAGCAGTTCCCTAAGGGGTGGGAAAGCTTTCTTT. This codes for CASSSLRGGKAFF.

This clonotype was seen at least ten times. The rearrangement links TRBV12-3 or TRBV12-4 to TRBJ2-1; weak D call: TRBD2 (5 bases). This CDR3 is 15 amino acids long. Between the trimmed V and J ends, which lost 0 bases and 0 bases, there was a span of 6 bases. The CDR3 coding sequence is TGTGCCAGCAGTTTAGCCGGGAACTCCTACAATGAGCAGTTCTTC. It specifies CASSLAGNSYNEQFF.

This chain uses TRBV18 with TRBJ2-5; TRBD1 is a possible D gene (6 bases). The V end lost 5 bases, the J end lost 5 bases, and 9 bases lay between the germline ends. Germline CDR1 reads KGHSH; CDR2 reads LQKENI. This CDR3 spans 12 amino acids. The CDR3 sequence is CASSGGMETQYF. The CDR3 coding sequence is TGTGCCAGCTCAGGGGGCATGGAGACCCAGTACTTC.

As for this clonotype: A single base separates this from a much larger clone, so it may be a read error. This chain connects TRBV20-1 to TRBJ2-7, with a possible D match to TRBD2 (5 bases). Germline V CDR1 and CDR2: DFQATT, SNEGSKA (reference sequence). CDR3 size: 14 residues. V was cut by 3 bases and J by 3 bases, with 15 bases left in between. The DNA for the CDR3 is TGCAGTGCTAGTGATCTTACTAGTGACTACGAGCAGTACTTC. Translation: CSASDLTSDYEQYF.

In this sample, this clonotype turned up a few times. The chain couples TRBV12-3 or TRBV12-4 to TRBJ2-2; D not certain. Trimming pared 7 bases from V and 6 bases from J, leaving 12 bases between. The length of the CDR3 is 13 residues. In nucleotides, the CDR3 is TGTGCCAGCAAGTCAAGTTTTTCCGGGGAGCTGTTTTTT. Translation: CASKSSFSGELFF.

In this sample, this clonotype turned up many times. This chain connects TRBV7-6 to TRBJ2-1; D remains unclear. The CDR3 extends over 12 amino acids. From germline, CDR1 is SGHVS and CDR2 FNYEAQ. V dropped 2 bases and J dropped 8 bases, with 7 bases sitting between them. The CDR3 reads CASSLNRDEQFF. The DNA of the CDR3 is TGTGCCAGCAGCTTAAACCGGGATGAGCAGTTCTTC.